This T cell receptor beta chain derives from a study of beta chain features in type 1 diabetes. Heparinised blood was drawn once per donor, averaging roughly 120 mL. Every isolated RNA sample was fully reverse transcribed, so sequencing captured expressed TCRB transcripts. Data came from immunoSEQ multiplex PCR; TCRdb stores just in-frame clones and leaves some out. The sample has about 290,000 clones, around 7.3% seen once. This clone came up a few times. The antigen remains undetermined. Germline-derived CDR1 and CDR2 are MNHEY and SVGAGI. The V end lost 8 bases, the J end lost 1 base, and 9 bases lay between the germline ends. The CDR3 has 14 amino acids. General study findings and limits: Patients with type 1 diabetes carried fewer insertions and had more deletions at their VDJ junctions.

The sequencing sample was made of central memory CD4+ T cells from blood. The receptor was isolated from a woman younger than 30 in good health. This chain joins TRBV6-5 and TRBJ2-6; D ambiguous. CDR3 sequence reads: CASCLGSGANVLTF. The CDR3 region has the DNA TGTGCCAGCTGCCTGGGATCTGGGGCCAACGTCCTGACTTTC.